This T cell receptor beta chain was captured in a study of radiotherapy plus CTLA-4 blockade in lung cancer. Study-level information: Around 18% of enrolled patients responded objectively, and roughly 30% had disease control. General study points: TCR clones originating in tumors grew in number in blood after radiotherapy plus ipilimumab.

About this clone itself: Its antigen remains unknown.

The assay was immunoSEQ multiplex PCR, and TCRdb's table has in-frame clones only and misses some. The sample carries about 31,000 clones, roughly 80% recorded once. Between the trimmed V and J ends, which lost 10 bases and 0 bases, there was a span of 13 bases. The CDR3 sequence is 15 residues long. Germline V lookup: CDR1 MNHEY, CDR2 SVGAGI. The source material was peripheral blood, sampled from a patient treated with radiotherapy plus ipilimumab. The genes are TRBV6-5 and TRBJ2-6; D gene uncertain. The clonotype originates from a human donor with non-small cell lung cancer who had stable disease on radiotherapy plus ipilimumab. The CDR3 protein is CATLLLTSGANVLTF. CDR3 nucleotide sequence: TGTGCCACCCTCCTCCTTACCTCTGGGGCCAACGTCCTGACTTTC.